This record concerns one TCR beta chain sequence. Its target is unknown. The data derive from a study of Ad26.COV2.S vaccination and SARS-CoV-2 variants. The treatment was: some 20 received Ad26.COV2.S at low or high dose, single or two shots; about 5 received placebo; per-sample allocation not given. Sampling happened 63 days after the first vaccine or placebo injection. Donor was an adult aged 18-55 years in Boston. General study points: People who got the vaccine or the placebo had similar non-spike TCR breadth.

Repertoires were generated with immunoSEQ multiplex PCR, while TCRdb's copy carries only in-frame clones and drops some. The table shows 350,000 to 400,000 clones, with 80% to 90% occurring only once. Trimming left V 1 base short and J 2 bases short, with 12 bases between. This CDR3 is 15 amino acids long. Germline CDR1 and CDR2: SGHRS and YFSETQ. The chain recombines TRBV5-1 with TRBJ2-5, with D perhaps TRBD2 (6 bases). This receptor was taken from a person between 18 and 59 years old who received the Ad26.COV2.S COVID-19 vaccine or a placebo. The source was peripheral blood, collected in a trial of Ad26.COV2.S vaccine versus placebo. The CDR3 is CASSLSGGVQETQYF. In DNA, the CDR3 is TGCGCCAGCAGCTTGAGCGGAGGGGTGCAAGAGACCCAGTACTTC.